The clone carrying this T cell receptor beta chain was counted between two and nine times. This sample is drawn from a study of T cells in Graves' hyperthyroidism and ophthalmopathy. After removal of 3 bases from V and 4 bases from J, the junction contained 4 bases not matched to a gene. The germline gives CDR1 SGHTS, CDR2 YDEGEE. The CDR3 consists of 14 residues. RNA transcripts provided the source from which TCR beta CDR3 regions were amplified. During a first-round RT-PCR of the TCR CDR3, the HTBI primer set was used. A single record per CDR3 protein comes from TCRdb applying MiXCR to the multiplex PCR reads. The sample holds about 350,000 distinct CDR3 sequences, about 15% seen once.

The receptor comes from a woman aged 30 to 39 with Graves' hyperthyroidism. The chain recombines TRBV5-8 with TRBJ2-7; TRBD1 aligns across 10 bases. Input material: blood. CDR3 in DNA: TGTGCCAGCAGCTACCGGACAGGGGGGTACGAGCAGTACTTC. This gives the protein CASSYRTGGYEQYF.